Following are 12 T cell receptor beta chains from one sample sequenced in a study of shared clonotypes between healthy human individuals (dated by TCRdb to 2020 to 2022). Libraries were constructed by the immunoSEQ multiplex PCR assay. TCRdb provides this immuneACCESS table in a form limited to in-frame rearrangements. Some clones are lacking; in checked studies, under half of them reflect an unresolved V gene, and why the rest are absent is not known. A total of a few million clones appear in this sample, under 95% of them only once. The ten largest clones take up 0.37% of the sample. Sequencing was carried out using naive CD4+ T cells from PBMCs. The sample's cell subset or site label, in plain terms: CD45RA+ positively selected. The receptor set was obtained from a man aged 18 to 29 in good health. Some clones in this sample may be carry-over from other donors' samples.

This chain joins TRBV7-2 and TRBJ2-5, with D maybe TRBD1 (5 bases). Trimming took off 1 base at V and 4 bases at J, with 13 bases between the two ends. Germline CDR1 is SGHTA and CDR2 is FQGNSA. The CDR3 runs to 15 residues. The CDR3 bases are TGTGCCAGCAGCTTAGGTGGCTCGCAGGGAGAGACCCAGTACTTC. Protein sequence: CASSLGGSQGETQYF.

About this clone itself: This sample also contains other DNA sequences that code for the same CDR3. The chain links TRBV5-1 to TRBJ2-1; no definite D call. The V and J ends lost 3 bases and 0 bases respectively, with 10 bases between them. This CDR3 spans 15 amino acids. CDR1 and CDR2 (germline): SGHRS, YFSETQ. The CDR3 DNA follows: TGCGCCAGCAGCTCGGACGGTAGCTCCTACAATGAGCAGTTCTTC. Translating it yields CASSSDGSSYNEQFF.

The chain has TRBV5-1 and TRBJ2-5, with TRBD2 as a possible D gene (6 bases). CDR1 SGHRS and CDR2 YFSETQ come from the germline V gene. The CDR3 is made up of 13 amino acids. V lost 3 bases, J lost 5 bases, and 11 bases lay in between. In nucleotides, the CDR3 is TGCGCCAGCAGCTCGGGACTTGGGGAGACCCAGTACTTC. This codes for CASSSGLGETQYF.

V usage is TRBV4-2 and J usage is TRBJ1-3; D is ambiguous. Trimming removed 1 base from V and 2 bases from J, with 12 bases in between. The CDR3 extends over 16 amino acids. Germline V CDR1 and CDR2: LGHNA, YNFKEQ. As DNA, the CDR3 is TGTGCCAGCAGCCAAGCCGACCGAGAGGCTGGAAACACCATATATTTT. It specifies CASSQADREAGNTIYF.

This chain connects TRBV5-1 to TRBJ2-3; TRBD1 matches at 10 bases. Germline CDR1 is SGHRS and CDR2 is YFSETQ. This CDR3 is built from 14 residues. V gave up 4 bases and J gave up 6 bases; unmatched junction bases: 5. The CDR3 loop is CASSLTGGMDTQYF. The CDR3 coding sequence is TGCGCCAGCAGCCTGACAGGGGGCATGGATACGCAGTATTTT.

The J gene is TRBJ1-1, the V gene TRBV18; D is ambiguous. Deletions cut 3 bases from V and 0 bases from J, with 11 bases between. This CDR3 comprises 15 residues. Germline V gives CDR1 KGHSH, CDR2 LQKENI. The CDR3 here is CASSPGADLNTEAFF. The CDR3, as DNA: TGTGCCAGCTCACCTGGTGCAGACTTGAACACTGAAGCTTTCTTT.

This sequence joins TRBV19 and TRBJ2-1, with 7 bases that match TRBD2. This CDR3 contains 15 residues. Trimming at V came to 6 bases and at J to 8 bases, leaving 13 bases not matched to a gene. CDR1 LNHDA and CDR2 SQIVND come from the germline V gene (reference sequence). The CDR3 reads CASRTGTTFVDEQFF. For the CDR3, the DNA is TGTGCCAGTAGAACCGGGACTACCTTTGTCGATGAGCAGTTCTTC.

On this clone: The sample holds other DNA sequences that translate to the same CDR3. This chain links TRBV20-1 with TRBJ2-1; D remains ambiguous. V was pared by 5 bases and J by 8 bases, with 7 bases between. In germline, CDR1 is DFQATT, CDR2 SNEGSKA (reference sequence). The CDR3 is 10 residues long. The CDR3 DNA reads TGCAGTGCTGGGATATATGAGCAGTTCTTC. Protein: CSAGIYEQFF.

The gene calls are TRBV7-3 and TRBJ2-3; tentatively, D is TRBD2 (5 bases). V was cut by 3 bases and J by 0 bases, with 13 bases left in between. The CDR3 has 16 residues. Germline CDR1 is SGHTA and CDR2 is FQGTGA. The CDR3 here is CASSLHGEISTDTQYF. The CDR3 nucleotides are TGTGCCAGCAGCTTGCACGGGGAGATCAGCACAGATACGCAGTATTTT.

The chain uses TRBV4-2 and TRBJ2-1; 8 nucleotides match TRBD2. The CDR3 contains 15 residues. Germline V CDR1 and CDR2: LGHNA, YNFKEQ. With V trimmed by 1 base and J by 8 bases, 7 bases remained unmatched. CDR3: CASSQASGSGDEQFF. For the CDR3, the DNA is TGTGCCAGCAGCCAAGCCAGCGGGAGTGGTGATGAGCAGTTCTTC.

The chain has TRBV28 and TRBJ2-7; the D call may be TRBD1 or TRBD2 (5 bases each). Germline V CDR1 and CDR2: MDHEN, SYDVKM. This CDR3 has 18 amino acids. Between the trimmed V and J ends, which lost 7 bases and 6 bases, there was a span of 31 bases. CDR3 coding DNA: TGTGCCAGCACTCCCTCTTGGGGAGTTGACAGAACCCAAGGCGAGCAGTACTTC. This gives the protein CASTPSWGVDRTQGEQYF.

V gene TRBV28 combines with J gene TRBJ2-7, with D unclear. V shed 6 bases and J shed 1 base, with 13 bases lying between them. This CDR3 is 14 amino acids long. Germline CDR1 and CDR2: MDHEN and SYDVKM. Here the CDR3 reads CASRTLLTSYEQYF. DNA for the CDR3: TGTGCCAGCAGGACCCTGTTGACTTCCTACGAGCAGTACTTC.